These 2 T cell receptor beta chains were sequenced from one sample in a study of T cells after posttransplantation cyclophosphamide. The method was immunoSEQ multiplex PCR; TCRdb's version includes in-frame clones alone and lacks a portion of them. Singletons are absent from the sample, which has around 34,000 clones. The sample consisted of PBMCs. These receptors were taken from a man aged 50 to 60 in good health, CMV-negative, and a related stem cell transplant donor.

The chain links TRBV30 to TRBJ1-2, with D perhaps TRBD1 (5 bases). V lost 6 bases, J lost 2 bases, and 7 bases lay in between. The CDR3 contains 11 residues. Germline V gene lookup returns CDR1 GTSNPN and CDR2 SVGIG (reference sequence). CDR3 loop: CACRENYGYTF. For the CDR3, the DNA is TGTGCCTGCAGGGAAAACTATGGCTACACCTTC.

The table lists this clone with many counts. The rearrangement links TRBV7-6 to TRBJ2-2, with D possibly being TRBD2 (6 bases). V dropped 1 base and J dropped 3 bases, with 9 bases sitting between them. This CDR3 has 15 residues. Looked up from germline, CDR1 is SGHVS and CDR2 is FNYEAQ. The CDR3 is CASSLGTTDTGELFF. CDR3 nucleotides: TGTGCCAGCAGCTTAGGGACTACCGACACCGGGGAGCTGTTTTTT. The whole variable domain, filled in from reference TRBV7-6 and TRBJ2-2, reads GAGVSQSPRYKVTKRGQDVALRCDPISGHVSLYWYRQALGQGPEFLTYFNYEAQQDKSGLPNDRFSAERPEGSISTLTIQRTEQRDSAMYRCASSLGTTDTGELFFGEGSRLTVL.